This T cell receptor beta chain stems from a study of response to subunit inactivated influenza vaccine. This clonotype showed up just a few times. Its antigen remains unknown. TCRdb passed the RT-PCR reads through MiXCR, listing each CDR3 protein once. The sample carries more than 450,000 distinct CDR3 sequences, 12% recorded once. Study results and caveats: It was the authors' suggestion that each seasonal influenza vaccination recruits few new T cells.

Sequencing used PBMCs from blood, obtained on the day of vaccination. The clonotype comes from a man in his fifties who received an inactivated influenza vaccine.

CDR3 nucleotides: TGTGCCAGCAGTTACGTCCAGGGGGGAGATCAGCCCCAGCATTTT. It yields the protein CASSYVQGGDQPQHF. This chain links TRBV6-2 or TRBV6-3 with TRBJ1-5; 7 bases map to TRBD1. V gave up 2 bases and J gave up 5 bases; unmatched junction bases: 6. This CDR3 has 15 residues. CDR1 and CDR2 from the germline V gene are MNHEY and SVGEGT.